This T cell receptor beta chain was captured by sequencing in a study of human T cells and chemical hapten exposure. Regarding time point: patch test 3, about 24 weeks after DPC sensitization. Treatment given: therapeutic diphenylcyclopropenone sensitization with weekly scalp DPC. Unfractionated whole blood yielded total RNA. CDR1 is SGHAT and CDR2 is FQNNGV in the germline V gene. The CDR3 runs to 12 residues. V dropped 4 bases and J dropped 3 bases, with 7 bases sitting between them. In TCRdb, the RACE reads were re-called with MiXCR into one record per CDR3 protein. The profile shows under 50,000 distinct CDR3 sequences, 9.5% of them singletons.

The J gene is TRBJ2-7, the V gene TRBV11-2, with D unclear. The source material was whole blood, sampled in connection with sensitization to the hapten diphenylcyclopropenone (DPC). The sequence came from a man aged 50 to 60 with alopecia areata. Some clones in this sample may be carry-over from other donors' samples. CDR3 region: CASSYSDYEQYF. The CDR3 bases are TGTGCCAGCAGCTATTCGGACTACGAGCAGTACTTC.